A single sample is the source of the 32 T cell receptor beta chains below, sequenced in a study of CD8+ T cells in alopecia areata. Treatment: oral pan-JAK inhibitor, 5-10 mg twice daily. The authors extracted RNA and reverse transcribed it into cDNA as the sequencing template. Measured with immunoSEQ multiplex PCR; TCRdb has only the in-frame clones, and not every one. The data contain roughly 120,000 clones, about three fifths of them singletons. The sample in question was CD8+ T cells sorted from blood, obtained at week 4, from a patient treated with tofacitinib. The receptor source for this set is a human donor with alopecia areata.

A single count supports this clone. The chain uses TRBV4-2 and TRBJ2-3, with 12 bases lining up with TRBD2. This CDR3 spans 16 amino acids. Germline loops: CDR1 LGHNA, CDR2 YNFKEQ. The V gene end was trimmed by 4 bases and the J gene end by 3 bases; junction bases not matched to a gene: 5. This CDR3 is CASSPRLAGATDTQYF. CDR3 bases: TGTGCCAGCAGCCCGAGACTAGCGGGGGCAACAGATACGCAGTATTTT.

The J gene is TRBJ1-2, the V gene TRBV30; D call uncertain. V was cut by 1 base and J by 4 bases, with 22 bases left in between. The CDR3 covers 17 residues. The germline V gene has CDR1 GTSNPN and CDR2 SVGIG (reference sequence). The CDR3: CAWSDTTNGWGIYGYTF. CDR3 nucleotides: TGTGCCTGGAGTGACACGACCAACGGATGGGGTATCTATGGCTACACCTTC.

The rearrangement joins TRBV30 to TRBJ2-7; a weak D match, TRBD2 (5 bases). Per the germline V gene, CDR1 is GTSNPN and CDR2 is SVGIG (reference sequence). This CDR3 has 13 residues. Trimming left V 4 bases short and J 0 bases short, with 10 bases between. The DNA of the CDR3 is TGTGCCTGGACCCCGGGAAGCTCCTACGAGCAGTACTTC. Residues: CAWTPGSSYEQYF.

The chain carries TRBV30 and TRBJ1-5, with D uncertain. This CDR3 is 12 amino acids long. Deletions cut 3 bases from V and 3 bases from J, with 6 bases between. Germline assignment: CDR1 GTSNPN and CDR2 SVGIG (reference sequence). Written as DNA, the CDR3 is TGTGCCTGGAGCGGAATCAATCAGCCCCAGCATTTT. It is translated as CAWSGINQPQHF.

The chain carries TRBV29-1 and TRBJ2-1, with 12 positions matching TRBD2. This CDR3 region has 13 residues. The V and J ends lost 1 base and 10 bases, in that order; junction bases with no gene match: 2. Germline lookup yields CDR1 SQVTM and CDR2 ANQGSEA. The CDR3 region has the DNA TGCAGCGTTGAAGCTAGCGGGGGGGCAGAGCAGTTCTTC. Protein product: CSVEASGGAEQFF.

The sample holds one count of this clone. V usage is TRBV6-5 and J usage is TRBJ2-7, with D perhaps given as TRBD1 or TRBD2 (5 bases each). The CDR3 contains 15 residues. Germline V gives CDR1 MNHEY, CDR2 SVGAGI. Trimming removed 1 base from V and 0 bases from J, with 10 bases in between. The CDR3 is CASSYFAGTSYEQYF. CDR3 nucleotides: TGTGCCAGCAGTTACTTCGCCGGGACCTCCTACGAGCAGTACTTC.

CDR3 sequence reads: CASLKSDYQETQYF. The CDR3 DNA reads as TGTGCCAGCCTAAAGTCGGACTACCAAGAGACCCAGTACTTC. This chain links TRBV28 with TRBJ2-5, with D tentatively TRBD2 (5 bases). Germline loops: CDR1 MDHEN, CDR2 SYDVKM. The germline V and J ends were trimmed by 8 bases and 0 bases, with 13 bases remaining between them. The CDR3 consists of 14 residues.

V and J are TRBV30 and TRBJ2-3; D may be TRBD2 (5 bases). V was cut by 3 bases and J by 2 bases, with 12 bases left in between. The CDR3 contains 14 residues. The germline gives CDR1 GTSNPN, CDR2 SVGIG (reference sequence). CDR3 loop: CAWRDLIVTDTQYF. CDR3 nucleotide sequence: TGTGCCTGGAGGGACTTGATAGTCACAGATACGCAGTATTTT. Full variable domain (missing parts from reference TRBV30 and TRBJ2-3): SQTIHQWPATLVQPVGSPLSLECTVEGTSNPNLYWYRQAAGRGLQLLFYSVGIGQISSEVPQNLSASRPQDRQFILSSKKLLLSDSGFYLCAWRDLIVTDTQYFGPGTRLTVL.

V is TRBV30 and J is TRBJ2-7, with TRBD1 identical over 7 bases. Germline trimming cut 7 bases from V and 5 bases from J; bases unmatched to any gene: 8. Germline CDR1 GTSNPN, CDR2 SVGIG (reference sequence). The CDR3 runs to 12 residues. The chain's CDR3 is CALDRPVDEQYF. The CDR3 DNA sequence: TGTGCCTTGGACAGGCCGGTTGACGAGCAGTACTTC.

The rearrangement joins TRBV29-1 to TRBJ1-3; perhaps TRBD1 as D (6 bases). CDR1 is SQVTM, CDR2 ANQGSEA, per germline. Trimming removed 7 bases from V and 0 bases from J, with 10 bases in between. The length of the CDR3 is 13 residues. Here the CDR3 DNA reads TGCAGCGCCCACAGGGACTCTGGAAACACCATATATTTT. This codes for CSAHRDSGNTIYF. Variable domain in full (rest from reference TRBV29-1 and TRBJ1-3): SAVISQKPSRDICQRGTSLTIQCQVDSQVTMMFWYRQQPGQSLTLIATANQGSEATYESGFVIDKFPISRPNLTFSTLTVSNMSPEDSSIYLCSAHRDSGNTIYFGEGSWLTVV.

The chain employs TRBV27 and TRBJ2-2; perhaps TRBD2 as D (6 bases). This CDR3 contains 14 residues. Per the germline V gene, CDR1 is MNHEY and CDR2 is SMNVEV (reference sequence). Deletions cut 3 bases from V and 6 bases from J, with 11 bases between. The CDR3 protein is CASSLAGEAGELFF. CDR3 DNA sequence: TGTGCCAGCAGTTTGGCCGGGGAGGCCGGGGAGCTGTTTTTT.

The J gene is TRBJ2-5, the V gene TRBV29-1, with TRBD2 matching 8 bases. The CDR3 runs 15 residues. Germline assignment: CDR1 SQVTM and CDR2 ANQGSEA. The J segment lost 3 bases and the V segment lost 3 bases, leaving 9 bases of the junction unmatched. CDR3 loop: CSVDAGLGMEETQYF. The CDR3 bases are TGCAGCGTTGACGCGGGACTAGGAATGGAAGAGACCCAGTACTTC.

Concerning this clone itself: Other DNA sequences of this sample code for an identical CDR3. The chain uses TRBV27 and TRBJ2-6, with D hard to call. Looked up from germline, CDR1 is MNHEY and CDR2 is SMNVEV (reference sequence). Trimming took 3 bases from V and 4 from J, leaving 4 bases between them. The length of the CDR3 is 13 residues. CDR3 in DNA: TGTGCCAGCAGTTTTGGCGGGGCCAACGTCCTGACTTTC. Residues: CASSFGGANVLTF.

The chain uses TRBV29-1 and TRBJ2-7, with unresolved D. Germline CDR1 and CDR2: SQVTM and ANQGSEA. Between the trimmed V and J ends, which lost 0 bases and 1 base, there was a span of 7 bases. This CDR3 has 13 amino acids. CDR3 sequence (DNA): TGCAGCGTTGAAGATCAAGTATCCTACGAGCAGTACTTC. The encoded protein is CSVEDQVSYEQYF.

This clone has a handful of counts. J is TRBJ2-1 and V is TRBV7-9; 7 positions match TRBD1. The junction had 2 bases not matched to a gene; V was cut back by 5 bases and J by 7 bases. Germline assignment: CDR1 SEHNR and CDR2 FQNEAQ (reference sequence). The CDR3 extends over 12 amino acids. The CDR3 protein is CASSRTGNEQFF. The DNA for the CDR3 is TGTGCCAGCAGCCGGACAGGAAATGAGCAGTTCTTC.

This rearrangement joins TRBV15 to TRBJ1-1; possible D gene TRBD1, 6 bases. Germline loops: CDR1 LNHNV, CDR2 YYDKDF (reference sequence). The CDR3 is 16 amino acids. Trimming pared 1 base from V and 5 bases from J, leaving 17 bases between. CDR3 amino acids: CATSRGDKETSTEAFF. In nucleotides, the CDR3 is TGTGCCACCAGCAGAGGGGACAAGGAAACCTCGACTGAAGCTTTCTTT.

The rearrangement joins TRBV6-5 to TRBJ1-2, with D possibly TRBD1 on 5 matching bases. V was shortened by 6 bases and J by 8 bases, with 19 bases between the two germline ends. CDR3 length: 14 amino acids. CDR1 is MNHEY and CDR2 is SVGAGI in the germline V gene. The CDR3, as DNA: TGTGCCAGCAGAAGCCAGGGACTCCGGAACGGCTACACCTTC. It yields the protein CASRSQGLRNGYTF.

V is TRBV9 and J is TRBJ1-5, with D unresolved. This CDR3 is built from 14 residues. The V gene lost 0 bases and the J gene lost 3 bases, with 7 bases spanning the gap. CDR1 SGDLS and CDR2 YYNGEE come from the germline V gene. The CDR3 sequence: CASSVDGYNQPQHF. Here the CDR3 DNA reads TGTGCCAGCAGCGTAGACGGCTACAATCAGCCCCAGCATTTT.

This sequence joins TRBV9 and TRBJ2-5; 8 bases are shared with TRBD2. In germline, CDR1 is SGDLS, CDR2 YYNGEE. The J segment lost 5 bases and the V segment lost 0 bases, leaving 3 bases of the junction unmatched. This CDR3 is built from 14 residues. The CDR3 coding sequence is TGTGCCAGCAGCGTAGCGGGGGGGCATGAGACCCAGTACTTC. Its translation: CASSVAGGHETQYF.

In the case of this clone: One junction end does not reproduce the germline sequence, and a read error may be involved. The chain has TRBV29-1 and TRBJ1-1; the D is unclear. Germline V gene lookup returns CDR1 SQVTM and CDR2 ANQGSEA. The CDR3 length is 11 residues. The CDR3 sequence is CSVEAIGGSFF. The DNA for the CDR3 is TGCAGCGTCGAAGCTATTGGAGGGTCTTTCTTT. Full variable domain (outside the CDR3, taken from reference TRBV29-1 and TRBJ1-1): SAVISQKPSRDICQRGTSLTIQCQVDSQVTMMFWYRQQPGQSLTLIATANQGSEATYESGFVIDKFPISRPNLTFSTLTVSNMSPEDSSIYLCSVEAIGGSFFGQGTRLTVV.

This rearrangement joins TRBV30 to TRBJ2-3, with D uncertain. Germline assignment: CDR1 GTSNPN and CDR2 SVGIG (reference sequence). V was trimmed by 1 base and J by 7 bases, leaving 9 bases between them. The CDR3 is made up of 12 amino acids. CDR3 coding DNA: TGTGCCTGGAGTGACGTTGGGAATACGCAGTATTTT. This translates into CAWSDVGNTQYF.

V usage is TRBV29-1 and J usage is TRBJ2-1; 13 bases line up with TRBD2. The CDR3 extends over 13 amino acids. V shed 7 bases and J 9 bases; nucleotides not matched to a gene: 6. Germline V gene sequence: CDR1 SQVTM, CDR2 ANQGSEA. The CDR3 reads CSAGTSGVGEQFF. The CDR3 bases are TGCAGCGCAGGGACTAGCGGGGTCGGTGAGCAGTTCTTC.

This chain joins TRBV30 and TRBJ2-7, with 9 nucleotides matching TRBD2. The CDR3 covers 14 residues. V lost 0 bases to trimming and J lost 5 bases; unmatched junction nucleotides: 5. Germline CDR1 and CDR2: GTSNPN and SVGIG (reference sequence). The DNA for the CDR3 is TGTGCCTGGAGTGTAGCTAGCGGGGTCGACGAGCAGTACTTC. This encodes CAWSVASGVDEQYF.

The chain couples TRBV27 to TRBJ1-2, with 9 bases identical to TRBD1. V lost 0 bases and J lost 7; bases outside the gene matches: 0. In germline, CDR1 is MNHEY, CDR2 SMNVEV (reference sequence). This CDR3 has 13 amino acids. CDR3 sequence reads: CASSLSTGGGYTF. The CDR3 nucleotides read TGTGCCAGCAGTTTATCGACAGGGGGTGGCTACACCTTC.

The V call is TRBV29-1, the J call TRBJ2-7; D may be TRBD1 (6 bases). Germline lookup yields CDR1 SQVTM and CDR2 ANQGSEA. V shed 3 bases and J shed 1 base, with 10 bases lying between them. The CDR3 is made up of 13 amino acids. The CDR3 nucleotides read TGCAGCGTTGAGGGACATTATTCCTACGAGCAGTACTTC. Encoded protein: CSVEGHYSYEQYF.

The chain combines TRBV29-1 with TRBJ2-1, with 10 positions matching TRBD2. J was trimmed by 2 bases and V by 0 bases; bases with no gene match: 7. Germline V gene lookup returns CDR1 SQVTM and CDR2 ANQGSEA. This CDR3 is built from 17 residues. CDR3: CSVEDFGLAGAYNEQFF. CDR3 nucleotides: TGCAGCGTTGAAGATTTCGGCCTAGCGGGGGCCTACAATGAGCAGTTCTTC.

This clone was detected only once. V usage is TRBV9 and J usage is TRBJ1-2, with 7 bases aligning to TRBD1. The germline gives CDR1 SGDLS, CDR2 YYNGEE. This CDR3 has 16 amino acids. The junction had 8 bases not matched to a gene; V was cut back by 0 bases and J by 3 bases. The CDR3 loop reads CASSVAVPGTDYGYTF. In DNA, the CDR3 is TGTGCCAGCAGCGTAGCTGTCCCCGGGACAGACTATGGCTACACCTTC.

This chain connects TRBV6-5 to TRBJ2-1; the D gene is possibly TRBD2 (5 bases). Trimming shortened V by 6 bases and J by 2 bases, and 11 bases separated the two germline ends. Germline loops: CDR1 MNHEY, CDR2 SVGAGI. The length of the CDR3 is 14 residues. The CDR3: CASRTGSAYNEQFF. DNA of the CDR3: TGTGCCAGCAGGACGGGGTCTGCCTACAATGAGCAGTTCTTC.

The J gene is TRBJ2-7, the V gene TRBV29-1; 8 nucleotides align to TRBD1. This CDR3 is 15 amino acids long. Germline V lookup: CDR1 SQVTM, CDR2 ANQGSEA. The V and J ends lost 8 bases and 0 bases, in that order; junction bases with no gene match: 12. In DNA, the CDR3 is TGCAGCACTACAGGGGGGACAGGTGCCTCCTACGAGCAGTACTTC. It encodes CSTTGGTGASYEQYF.

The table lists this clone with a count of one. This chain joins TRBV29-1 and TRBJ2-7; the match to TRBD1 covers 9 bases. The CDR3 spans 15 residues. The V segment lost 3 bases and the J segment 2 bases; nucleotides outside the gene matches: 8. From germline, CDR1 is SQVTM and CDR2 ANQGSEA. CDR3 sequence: CSVESRTGEAYEQYF. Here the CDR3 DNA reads TGCAGCGTTGAGTCCCGGACAGGGGAGGCCTACGAGCAGTACTTC.

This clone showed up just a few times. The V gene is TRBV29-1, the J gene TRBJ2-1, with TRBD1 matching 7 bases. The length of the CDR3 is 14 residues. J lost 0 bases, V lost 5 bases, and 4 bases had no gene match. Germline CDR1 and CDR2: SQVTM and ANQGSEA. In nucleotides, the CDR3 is TGCAGCGTTCCCAGGGACAGCTCCTACAATGAGCAGTTCTTC. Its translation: CSVPRDSSYNEQFF.

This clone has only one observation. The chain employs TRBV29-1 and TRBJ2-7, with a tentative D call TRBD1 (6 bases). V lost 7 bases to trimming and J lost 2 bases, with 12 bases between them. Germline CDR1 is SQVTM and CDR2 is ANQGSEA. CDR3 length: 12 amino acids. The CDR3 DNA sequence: TGCAGCGCTAGGACAGCCGCCTACGAGCAGTACTTC. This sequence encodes CSARTAAYEQYF.